These T cell receptor beta chains were read from a single sample in a study of human T cells and chemical hapten exposure. TCRdb re-called the reads with MiXCR, one entry per CDR3 protein. The data contain about 120,000 distinct CDR3 sequences, less than 10% of them singletons. Sequencing input: whole blood. The receptors here all came from a human donor in good health. Some clones in this sample may be carry-over from other donors' samples. CDR3s include the opening cysteine and the closing phenylalanine or tryptophan. D genes are given only for firm matches. Rows give clone size only sometimes, using once, few, many, or a class for an expanded clone.

clone_size | d_call | j_call | v_call | cdr3_length | cdr3_aa | cdr3_nt
- | - | TRBJ2-1 | TRBV5-6 | 16 | CASSLEVLSSYNEQFF | TGTGCCAGCAGCTTGGAGGTACTTAGCTCCTACAATGAGCAGTTCTTC
few | - | TRBJ1-5 | TRBV7-6 | 15 | CASSLEGRGNQPQHF | TGTGCCAGCAGCTTAGAGGGCAGGGGCAATCAGCCCCAGCATTTT
few | - | TRBJ2-3 | TRBV2 | 16 | CASRRELRWSTDTQYF | TGTGCCAGCAGGAGAGAACTTAGGTGGAGCACAGATACGCAGTATTTT
- | TRBD2 | TRBJ2-2 | TRBV19 | 16 | CASQNGGRANTGELFF | TGTGCCAGCCAAAATGGAGGGAGGGCCAACACCGGGGAGCTGTTTTTT
few | TRBD1 | TRBJ1-1 | TRBV5-1 | 15 | CASSLGTGRGTEAFF | TGCGCCAGCAGCTTGGGGACAGGGCGAGGAACTGAAGCTTTCTTT
few | - | TRBJ1-1 | TRBV10-3 | 15 | CAISDSWSGRTEAFF | TGTGCCATCAGTGACTCCTGGTCGGGGCGCACTGAAGCTTTCTTT
many | - | TRBJ1-5 | TRBV24-1 | 15 | CATSDFGRPNQPQHF | TGTGCCACCAGTGATTTTGGCAGGCCGAATCAGCCCCAGCATTTT
- | - | TRBJ1-1 | TRBV2 | 13 | CASSRVENTEAFF | TGTGCCAGCAGCAGAGTTGAAAACACTGAAGCTTTCTTT
many | TRBD1 | TRBJ2-2 | TRBV29-1 | 13 | CSAGQGASGELFF | TGCAGCGCCGGACAGGGGGCATCCGGGGAGCTGTTTTTT
many | - | TRBJ2-2 | TRBV20-1 | 15 | CSARDWRWNTGELFF | TGCAGTGCTAGAGATTGGCGCTGGAACACCGGGGAGCTGTTTTTT
few | - | TRBJ2-1 | TRBV7-2 | 15 | CASSFGGAPYNEQFF | TGTGCCAGCAGCTTTGGGGGGGCCCCCTACAATGAGCAGTTCTTC
- | - | TRBJ2-1 | TRBV20-1 | 14 | CSARDPREYNEQFF | TGCAGTGCTAGAGACCCTAGAGAGTACAATGAGCAGTTCTTC
- | TRBD2 | TRBJ2-5 | TRBV7-2 | 17 | CASSLALAGEYQETQYF | TGTGCCAGCAGCTTAGCCCTAGCGGGGGAGTACCAAGAGACCCAGTACTTC
few | TRBD2 | TRBJ2-7 | TRBV7-9 | 15 | CASSLAAGGRNEQYF | TGTGCCAGCAGCTTAGCAGCGGGGGGGCGAAACGAGCAGTACTTC
- | - | TRBJ1-2 | TRBV5-5 | 14 | CASSPGQSELGYTF | TGTGCCAGCAGCCCGGGACAAAGCGAGCTCGGCTACACCTTC
many | - | TRBJ1-1 | TRBV4-3 | 15 | CASSQVNRWDTEAFF | TGCGCCAGCAGCCAAGTGAACAGGTGGGACACTGAAGCTTTCTTT
- | TRBD2 | TRBJ2-3 | TRBV4-2 | 16 | CASSQAGGGPTDTQYF | TGTGCCAGCAGCCAAGCTGGCGGGGGGCCGACAGATACGCAGTATTTT
- | TRBD1 | TRBJ2-2 | TRBV30 | 17 | CAWSVGTGGPNTGELFF | TGTGCCTGGAGTGTAGGGACAGGCGGACCGAACACCGGGGAGCTGTTTTTT
many | - | TRBJ1-2 | TRBV4-1 | 15 | CASSQDGGLPYGYTF | TGCGCCAGCAGCCAAGATGGAGGGCTTCCCTATGGCTACACCTTC
once | TRBD1 | TRBJ2-6 | TRBV5-1 | 18 | CASSLTGAFYAGANVLTF | TGCGCCAGCAGCCTGACAGGGGCTTTCTACGCTGGGGCCAACGTCCTGACTTTC
many | - | TRBJ1-2 | TRBV5-1 | 15 | CASSPRVGEGHGYTF | TGCGCCAGCAGCCCGAGGGTCGGGGAAGGTCATGGCTACACCTTC
- | - | TRBJ1-5 | TRBV28 | 15 | CASIRRGGQGQPQHF | TGTGCCAGCATTCGAAGGGGGGGGCAGGGACAGCCCCAGCATTTT